Below, 10 T cell receptor beta chains from the same sample are listed, as sequenced in a study of PD-1 blockade in classical Hodgkin lymphoma (dated by TCRdb to 2018 to 2020). The time point label of this sample denotes: cycle 4 day 1 (C4D1), after about 6 weeks of nivolumab. All trial patients had relapsed after autologous stem cell transplantation, with cohorts A, B and C differing in prior brentuximab vedotin exposure. Preparation of the library involved the immunoSEQ multiplex PCR assay. The source is immuneACCESS, and TCRdb retained only in-frame sequences with V and J called. Part of the clones is not carried over; for the studies checked, unresolved V genes explain less than half of this, and the remainder is unexplained. Counted in this sample were around 45,000 clones; around 80% of them appeared once. Approximately 35% of the sample rests with the top ten. Material: peripheral blood mononuclear cells (PBMCs), obtained before the fourth cycle of nivolumab. The receptors originated from a human donor with classical Hodgkin lymphoma.

The genes are TRBV10-3 and TRBJ2-7; TRBD1 matches 10 bases. Per germline, CDR1 ENHRY and CDR2 SYGVKD. Trimming cost V 6 bases and J 5 bases; bases outside gene matches: 7. There are 14 residues in the CDR3. Here the CDR3 reads CAIRPGQGSDEQYF. The DNA of the CDR3 is TGTGCCATCAGACCGGGACAGGGGAGCGACGAGCAGTACTTC.

This clone was observed a handful of times. V usage is TRBV7-8 and J usage is TRBJ1-1, with 8 bases identical to TRBD1. Germline lookup yields CDR1 SGHVS and CDR2 FQNEAQ. The CDR3 length is 15 residues. Germline trimming cut 3 bases from V and 4 bases from J; bases unmatched to any gene: 7. This CDR3 reads CASSFTTGTGTEAFF. The CDR3 region has the DNA TGTGCCAGCAGCTTCACCACTGGGACAGGCACTGAAGCTTTCTTT.

This clone was detected only once. This chain links TRBV30 with TRBJ1-5; no definite D call. V shed 2 bases and J shed 0 bases, with 5 bases lying between them. Germline V lookup: CDR1 GTSNPN, CDR2 SVGIG (reference sequence). The CDR3 is made up of 13 amino acids. The CDR3 sequence: CAWSSDSNQPQHF. The CDR3 DNA reads as TGTGCCTGGAGTAGTGATAGCAATCAGCCCCAGCATTTT. The full variable domain, in which reference TRBV30 and TRBJ1-5 provide the parts outside the CDR3, is SQTIHQWPATLVQPVGSPLSLECTVEGTSNPNLYWYRQAAGRGLQLLFYSVGIGQISSEVPQNLSASRPQDRQFILSSKKLLLSDSGFYLCAWSSDSNQPQHFGDGTRLSIL.

Within the sample, this clone is large. The chain's CDR3 is CASSLPYGAPSGGNIQYF. CDR3 sequence (DNA): TGTGCCAGCAGCCTTCCTTATGGGGCCCCTAGCGGGGGAAACATTCAGTACTTC. The chain carries TRBV7-8 and TRBJ2-4; 10 positions agree with TRBD2. This CDR3 comprises 18 residues. Germline V gives CDR1 SGHVS, CDR2 FQNEAQ. Trimming removed 5 bases from V and 6 bases from J; junction bases left unmatched: 16.

The J gene is TRBJ1-4, the V gene TRBV2, with TRBD1 as a possible D gene (5 bases). V lost 9 bases and J 6 bases, leaving 14 bases between the germline ends. CDR1 and CDR2 from the germline V gene are SNHLY and FYNNEI. The CDR3 length is 13 residues. The CDR3 region is CASTPGTDEKLFF. The CDR3 DNA is TGTGCCAGTACCCCAGGGACGGATGAAAAACTGTTTTTT.

Concerning this clone itself: The same CDR3 also results from other DNA sequences found in this sample. This chain connects TRBV5-5 to TRBJ2-5; D could derive from TRBD1 or TRBD2 (5 bases each). V was trimmed by 4 bases and J by 5 bases, leaving 21 bases between them. The CDR3 is 16 residues long. Germline values: CDR1 SGHKS, CDR2 YYEKEE (reference sequence). CDR3 in amino acids: CASSRDPGPGGETQYF. The CDR3 nucleotides read TGTGCCAGCAGCCGCGATCCGGGACCAGGTGGGGAGACCCAGTACTTC. The full variable domain, its missing parts supplied by reference TRBV5-5 and TRBJ2-5, is DAGVTQSPTHLIKTRGQQVTLRCSPISGHKSVSWYQQVLGQGPQFIFQYYEKEERGRGNFPDRFSARQFPNYSSELNVNALLLGDSALYLCASSRDPGPGGETQYFGPGTRLLVL.

The chain joins TRBV30 to TRBJ1-2, with D unresolved. V dropped 3 bases and J dropped 4 bases, with 9 bases sitting between them. Germline V gives CDR1 GTSNPN, CDR2 SVGIG (reference sequence). The CDR3 runs 12 residues. The CDR3 protein is CAWRIGLYGYTF. CDR3 DNA sequence: TGTGCCTGGAGGATCGGCCTCTATGGCTACACCTTC.

The chain uses TRBV6-5 and TRBJ1-5; 7 positions agree with TRBD1. Trimming removed 4 bases from V and 4 bases from J; junction bases left unmatched: 7. This CDR3 is built from 15 residues. CDR1 is MNHEY and CDR2 is SVGAGI in the germline V gene. The CDR3: CASSFDRQGNQPQHF. CDR3 nucleotides: TGTGCCAGCAGTTTCGATAGACAGGGAAATCAGCCCCAGCATTTT.

The V call is TRBV6-5, the J call TRBJ1-1, with a possible D match to TRBD1 (5 bases). CDR1 is MNHEY and CDR2 is SVGAGI in the germline V gene. Between the trimmed V and J ends, which lost 0 bases and 5 bases, there was a span of 7 bases. The CDR3 loop spans 13 amino acids. CDR3 amino acids: CASSYSRQTEAFF. CDR3 DNA sequence: TGTGCCAGCAGTTACTCGAGACAGACTGAAGCTTTCTTT.

The chain carries TRBV28 and TRBJ1-2; the D is unclear. This CDR3 is 16 amino acids long. V lost 4 bases, J lost 2 bases, and 17 bases lay in between. Looked up from germline, CDR1 is MDHEN and CDR2 is SYDVKM. CDR3 sequence reads: CASSSPPGTANYGYTF. The CDR3 nucleotides are TGTGCCAGCAGTTCACCCCCCGGCACGGCGAACTATGGCTACACCTTC.